The text below deals with one T cell receptor beta chain. This CDR3 region has 15 residues. Trimming left V 2 bases short and J 4 bases short, with 14 bases between. Germline-derived CDR1 and CDR2 are MGHDK and SYGVNS. This record comes from a study of blood T cell repertoires in COVID-19. Method: immunoSEQ multiplex PCR; TCRdb's copy keeps in-frame clones and lacks some. The sample shows about 240,000 clones, approximately 87% of them seen only once. The genes are TRBV25-1 and TRBJ1-2; D gene unclear. Sequencing was carried out using peripheral blood. The receptor was derived from a man aged 55 to 70 with acute or convalescent COVID-19. CDR3 region: CASSELGAFFYGYTF. The CDR3, as DNA: TGTGCCAGCAGTGAACTGGGAGCCTTCTTCTATGGCTACACCTTC.